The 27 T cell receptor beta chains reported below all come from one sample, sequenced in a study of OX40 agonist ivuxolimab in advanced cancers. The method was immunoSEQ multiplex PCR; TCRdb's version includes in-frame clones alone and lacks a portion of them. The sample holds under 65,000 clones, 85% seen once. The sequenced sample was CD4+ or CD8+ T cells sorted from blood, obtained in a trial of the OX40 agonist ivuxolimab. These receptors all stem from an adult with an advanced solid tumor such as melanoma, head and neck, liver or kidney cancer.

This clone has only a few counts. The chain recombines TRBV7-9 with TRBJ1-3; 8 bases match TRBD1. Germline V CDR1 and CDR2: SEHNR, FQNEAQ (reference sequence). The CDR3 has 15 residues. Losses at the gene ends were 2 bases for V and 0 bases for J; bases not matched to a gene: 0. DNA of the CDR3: TGTGCCAGCAGCTTAACAGGGGGCTCTGGAAACACCATATATTTT. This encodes CASSLTGGSGNTIYF.

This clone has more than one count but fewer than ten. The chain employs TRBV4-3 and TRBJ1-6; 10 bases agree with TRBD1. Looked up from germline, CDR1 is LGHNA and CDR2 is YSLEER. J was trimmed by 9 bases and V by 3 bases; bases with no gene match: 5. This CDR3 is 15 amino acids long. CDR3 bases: TGCGCCAGCAGCCACGGACAGGGGGAGAGTTCACCCCTCCACTTT. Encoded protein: CASSHGQGESSPLHF.

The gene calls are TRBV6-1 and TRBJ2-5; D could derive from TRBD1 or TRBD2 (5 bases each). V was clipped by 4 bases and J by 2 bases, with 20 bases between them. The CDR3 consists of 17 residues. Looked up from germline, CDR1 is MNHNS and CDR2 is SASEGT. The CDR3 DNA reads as TGTGCCAGCAGTGGAGGGTCCGGGACCCTGATTCAAGAGACCCAGTACTTC. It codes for CASSGGSGTLIQETQYF.

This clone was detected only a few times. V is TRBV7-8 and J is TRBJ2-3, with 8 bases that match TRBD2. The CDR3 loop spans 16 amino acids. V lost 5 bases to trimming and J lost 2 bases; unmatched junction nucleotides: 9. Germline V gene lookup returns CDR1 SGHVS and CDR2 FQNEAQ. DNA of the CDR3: TGTGCCAGCAGCGTATCCGGGGGGGGGCTCACAGATACGCAGTATTTT. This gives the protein CASSVSGGGLTDTQYF.

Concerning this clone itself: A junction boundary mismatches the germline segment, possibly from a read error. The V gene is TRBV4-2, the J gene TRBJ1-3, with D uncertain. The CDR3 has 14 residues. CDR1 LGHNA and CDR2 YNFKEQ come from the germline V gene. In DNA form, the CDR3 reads TGTGCCAGCAGCCGACTGGACTCGGACGTGGTTCTGAAATTT. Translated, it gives CASSRLDSDVVLKF.

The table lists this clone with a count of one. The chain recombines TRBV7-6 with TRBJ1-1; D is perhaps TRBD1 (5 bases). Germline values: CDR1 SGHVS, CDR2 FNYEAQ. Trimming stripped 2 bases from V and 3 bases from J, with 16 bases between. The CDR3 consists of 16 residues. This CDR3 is CASSLNTAGYYTEAFF. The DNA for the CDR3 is TGTGCCAGCAGCTTAAATACCGCAGGGTATTACACTGAAGCTTTCTTT.

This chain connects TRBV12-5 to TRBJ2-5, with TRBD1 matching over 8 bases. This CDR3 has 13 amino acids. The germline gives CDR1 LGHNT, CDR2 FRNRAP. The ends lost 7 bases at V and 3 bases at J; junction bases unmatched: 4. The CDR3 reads CASAGQGKETQYF. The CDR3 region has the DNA TGTGCTAGTGCTGGACAGGGCAAAGAGACCCAGTACTTC.

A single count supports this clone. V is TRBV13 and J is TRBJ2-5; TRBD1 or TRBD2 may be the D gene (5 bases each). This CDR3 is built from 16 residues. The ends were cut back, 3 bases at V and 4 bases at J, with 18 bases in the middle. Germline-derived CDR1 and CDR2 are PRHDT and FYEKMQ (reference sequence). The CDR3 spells CASSLGVGTEGETQYF. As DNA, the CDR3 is TGTGCCAGCAGCTTGGGGGTGGGGACCGAGGGAGAGACCCAGTACTTC.

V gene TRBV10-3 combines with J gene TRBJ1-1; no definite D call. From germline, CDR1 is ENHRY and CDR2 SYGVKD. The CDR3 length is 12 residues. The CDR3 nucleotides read TGTGTTTCTACTCACGACCGTAATGAAGCTTTCTTT. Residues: CVSTHDRNEAFF.

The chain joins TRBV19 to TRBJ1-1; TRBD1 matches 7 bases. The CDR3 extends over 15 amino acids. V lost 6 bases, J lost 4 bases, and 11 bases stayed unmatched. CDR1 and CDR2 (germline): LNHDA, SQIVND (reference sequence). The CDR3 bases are TGTGCCAGTAGCGGAGGGGGCCACCTAGTCACTGAAGCTTTCTTT. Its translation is CASSGGGHLVTEAFF.

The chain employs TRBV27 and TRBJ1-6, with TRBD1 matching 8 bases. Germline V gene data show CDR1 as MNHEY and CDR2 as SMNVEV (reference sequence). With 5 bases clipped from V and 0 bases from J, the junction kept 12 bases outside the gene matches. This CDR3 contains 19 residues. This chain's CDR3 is CASSLRTGPPSSYNSPLHF. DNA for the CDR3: TGTGCCAGCAGTCTCCGGACAGGGCCCCCGAGCTCCTATAATTCACCCCTCCACTTT.

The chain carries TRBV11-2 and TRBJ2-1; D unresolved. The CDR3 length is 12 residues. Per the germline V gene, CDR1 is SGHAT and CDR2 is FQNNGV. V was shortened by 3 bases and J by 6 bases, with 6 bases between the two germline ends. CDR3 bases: TGTGCCAGCAGCTTCGGTTTCAATGAGCAGTTCTTC. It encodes CASSFGFNEQFF. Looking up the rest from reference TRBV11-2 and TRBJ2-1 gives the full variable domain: EAGVAQSPRYKIIEKRQSVAFWCNPISGHATLYWYQQILGQGPKLLIQFQNNGVVDDSQLPKDRFSAERLKGVDSTLKIQPAKLEDSAVYLCASSFGFNEQFFGPGTRLTVL.

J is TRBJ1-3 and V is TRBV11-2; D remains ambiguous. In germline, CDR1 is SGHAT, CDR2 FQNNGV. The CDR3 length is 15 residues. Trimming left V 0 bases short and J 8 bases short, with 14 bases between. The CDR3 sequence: CASSLDPSRRDTIYF. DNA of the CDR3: TGTGCCAGCAGCTTAGATCCATCGCGGAGGGACACCATATATTTT.

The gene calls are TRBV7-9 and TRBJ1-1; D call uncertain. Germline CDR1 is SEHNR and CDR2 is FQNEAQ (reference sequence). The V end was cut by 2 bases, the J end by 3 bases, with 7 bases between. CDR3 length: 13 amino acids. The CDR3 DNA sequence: TGTGCCAGCAGCTTATCCCCTTACACTGAAGCTTTCTTT. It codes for CASSLSPYTEAFF.

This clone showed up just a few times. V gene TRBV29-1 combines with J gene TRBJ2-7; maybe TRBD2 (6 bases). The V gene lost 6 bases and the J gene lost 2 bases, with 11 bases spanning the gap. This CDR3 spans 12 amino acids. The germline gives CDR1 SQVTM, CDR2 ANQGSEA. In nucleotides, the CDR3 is TGCAGCGTGGTGGAGGGGACCTACGAGCAGTACTTC. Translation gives CSVVEGTYEQYF.

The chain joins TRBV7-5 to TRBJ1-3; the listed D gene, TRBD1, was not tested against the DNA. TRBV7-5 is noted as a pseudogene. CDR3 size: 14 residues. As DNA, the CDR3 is TGTGTCAGAAGCTCTGGACAGACCGGAAACACCATATATTTT. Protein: CVRSSGQTGNTIYF.

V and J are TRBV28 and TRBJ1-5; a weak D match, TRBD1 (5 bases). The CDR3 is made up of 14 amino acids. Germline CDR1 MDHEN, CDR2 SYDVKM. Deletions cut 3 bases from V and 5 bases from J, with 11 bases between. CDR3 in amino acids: CASSFRGDYQPQHF. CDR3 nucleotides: TGTGCCAGCAGTTTCCGGGGGGATTATCAGCCCCAGCATTTT.

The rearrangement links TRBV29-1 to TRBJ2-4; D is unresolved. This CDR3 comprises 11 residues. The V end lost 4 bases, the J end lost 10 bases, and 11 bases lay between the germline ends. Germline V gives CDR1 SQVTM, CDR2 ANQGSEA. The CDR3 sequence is CSVAISSIQYF. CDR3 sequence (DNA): TGCAGCGTTGCGATAAGTTCGATTCAGTACTTC. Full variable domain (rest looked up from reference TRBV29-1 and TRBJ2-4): SAVISQKPSRDICQRGTSLTIQCQVDSQVTMMFWYRQQPGQSLTLIATANQGSEATYESGFVIDKFPISRPNLTFSTLTVSNMSPEDSSIYLCSVAISSIQYFGAGTRLSVL.

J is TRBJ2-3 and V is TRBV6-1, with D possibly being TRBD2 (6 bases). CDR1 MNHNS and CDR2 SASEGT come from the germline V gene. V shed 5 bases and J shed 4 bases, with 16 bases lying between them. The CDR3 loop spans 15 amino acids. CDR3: CASSLTSVRADTQYF. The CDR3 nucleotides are TGTGCCAGCAGTCTGACTAGTGTAAGGGCAGATACGCAGTATTTT.

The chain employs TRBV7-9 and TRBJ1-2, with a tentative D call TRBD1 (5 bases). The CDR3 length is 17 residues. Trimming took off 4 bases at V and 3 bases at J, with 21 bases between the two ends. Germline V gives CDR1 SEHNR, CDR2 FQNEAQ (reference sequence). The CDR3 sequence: CASSSKYLGGEDYGYTF. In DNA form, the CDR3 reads TGTGCCAGCAGCTCCAAATATTTGGGAGGGGAGGACTATGGCTACACCTTC.

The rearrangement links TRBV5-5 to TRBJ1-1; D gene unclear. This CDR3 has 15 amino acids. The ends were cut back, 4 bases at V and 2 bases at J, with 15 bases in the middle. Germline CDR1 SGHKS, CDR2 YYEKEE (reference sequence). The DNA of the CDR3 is TGTGCCAGCAGCCCTCCGGGGATTTTCAACACTGAAGCTTTCTTT. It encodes CASSPPGIFNTEAFF.

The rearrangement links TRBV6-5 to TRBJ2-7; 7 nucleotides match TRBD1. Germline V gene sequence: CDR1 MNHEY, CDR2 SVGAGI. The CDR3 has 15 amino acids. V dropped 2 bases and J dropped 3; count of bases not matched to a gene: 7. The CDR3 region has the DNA TGTGCCAGCAGTTACGGACAGGTCGGACACTACGAGCAGTACTTC. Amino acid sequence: CASSYGQVGHYEQYF.

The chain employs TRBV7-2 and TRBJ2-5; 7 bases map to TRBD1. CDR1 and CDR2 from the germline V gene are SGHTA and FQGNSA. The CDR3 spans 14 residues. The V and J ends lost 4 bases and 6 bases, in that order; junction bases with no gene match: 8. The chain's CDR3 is CASSSPGTAKTQYF. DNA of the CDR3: TGTGCCAGCAGCTCCCCCGGGACAGCTAAGACCCAGTACTTC.

The CDR3 DNA reads as TGTGCCAGCAGCTCACAGGGCTACAATCAGCCCCAGCATTTT. Protein sequence: CASSSQGYNQPQHF. The chain carries TRBV7-2 and TRBJ1-5, with TRBD1 as a possible D gene (6 bases). The germline V and J ends were trimmed by 4 bases and 3 bases, with 10 bases remaining between them. CDR3 size: 14 residues. Germline-derived CDR1 and CDR2 are SGHTA and FQGNSA.

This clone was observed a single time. The CDR3, as DNA: TGTGCCAGCAGCAGAGGACTAGCGGAAGCCTACGAGCAGTACGTC. Translating gives CASSRGLAEAYEQYV. The chain links TRBV13 to TRBJ2-7; 10 bases are shared with TRBD2. The CDR3 is 15 residues long. The trim removed 5 bases at V and 2 bases at J, leaving 6 bases unmatched. From germline, CDR1 is PRHDT and CDR2 FYEKMQ (reference sequence).

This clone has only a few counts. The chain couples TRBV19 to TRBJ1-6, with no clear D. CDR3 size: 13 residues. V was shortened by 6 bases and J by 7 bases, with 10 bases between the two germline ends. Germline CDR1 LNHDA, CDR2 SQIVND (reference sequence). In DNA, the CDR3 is TGTGCCAGTAGACGACTTTTGAATTCACCCCTCCACTTT. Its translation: CASRRLLNSPLHF.

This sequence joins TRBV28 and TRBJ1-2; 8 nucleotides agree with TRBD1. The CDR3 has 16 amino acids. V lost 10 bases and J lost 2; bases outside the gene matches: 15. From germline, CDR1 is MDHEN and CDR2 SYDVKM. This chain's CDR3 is CATTFDWDRLNYGYTF. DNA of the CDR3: TGTGCCACCACCTTCGACTGGGACAGGTTAAACTATGGCTACACCTTC.